The 29 T cell receptor beta chains below all came from one sample that was sequenced in a study of graft-versus-host responses after intestinal transplantation listed by TCRdb under 2021. This specimen's time point label, interpreted: cells obtained before transplantation from donor or recipient. Library creation used the immunoSEQ multiplex PCR assay. TCRdb re-hosts the immuneACCESS table, in-frame sequences only. Its copies lack some clones; in the studies checked, an unresolved V gene accounts for under half of them, and the cause for the rest is not known. This sample gives about 89,000 clones in total; less than 95% of them show up just once. The ten largest make up approximately 0.2% of the sample. What these receptors recognize is not known. Specimen: unstimulated CD4+ T cells sorted from spleen or lymph node cells, collected before transplant. The origin of the receptors is a human donor who was the organ donor for an intestinal transplant.

The rearrangement uses TRBV5-5 and TRBJ2-7, with 8 nucleotides matching TRBD1. CDR3 length equals 14 residues. Germline CDR1 is SGHKS and CDR2 is YYEKEE (reference sequence). The V segment lost 4 bases and the J segment 0 bases; nucleotides outside the gene matches: 3. For the CDR3, the DNA is TGTGCCAGCAGCGCCGGGACAGGCTCCTACGAGCAGTACTTC. It specifies CASSAGTGSYEQYF.

This clone was counted once. The chain employs TRBV10-2 and TRBJ2-3; possibly TRBD2 for D (6 bases). V lost 7 bases and J 1 base, leaving 9 bases between the germline ends. Germline CDR1 and CDR2: WSHSY and SAAADI. CDR3 length equals 13 residues. CDR3 residues: CASKASGTDTQYF. DNA for the CDR3: TGCGCCAGCAAGGCTAGCGGCACAGATACGCAGTATTTT.

The V call is TRBV5-1, the J call TRBJ2-2, with D possibly matching TRBD1 (6 bases). This CDR3 is built from 14 residues. Germline V gene sequence: CDR1 SGHRS, CDR2 YFSETQ. V lost 0 bases to trimming and J lost 4 bases, with 7 bases between them. In DNA form, the CDR3 reads TGCGCCAGCAGCTTGGGACAGGCCACCGGGGAGCTGTTTTTT. This sequence encodes CASSLGQATGELFF.

The chain joins TRBV19 to TRBJ2-3; 7 bases match TRBD1. This CDR3 region has 19 residues. Germline-derived CDR1 and CDR2 are LNHDA and SQIVND (reference sequence). V shed 0 bases and J 4 bases; nucleotides not matched to a gene: 16. CDR3 coding DNA: TGTGCCAGTAGTATAGATATCCGAGAGAGGGGGCGATTGGCAGATACGCAGTATTTT. Translation: CASSIDIRERGRLADTQYF.

V usage is TRBV29-1 and J usage is TRBJ2-4; TRBD2 is a possible D gene (6 bases). The CDR3 totals 13 residues. The ends were cut back, 3 bases at V and 3 bases at J, with 9 bases in the middle. CDR1 is SQVTM and CDR2 is ANQGSEA in the germline V gene. The CDR3 DNA sequence: TGCAGCGTTGAGGAGGGCGGCAAAAACATTCAGTACTTC. It codes for CSVEEGGKNIQYF.

V is TRBV25-1 and J is TRBJ2-5; D is perhaps TRBD1 or TRBD2 (5 bases each). Germline V lookup: CDR1 MGHDK, CDR2 SYGVNS. V gave up 3 bases and J gave up 5 bases, with 16 bases separating them. The CDR3 runs to 15 residues. The CDR3 reads CASSDLGDPIETQYF. CDR3 DNA sequence: TGTGCCAGCAGTGATCTAGGGGACCCAATTGAGACCCAGTACTTC.

The rearrangement joins TRBV28 to TRBJ2-5, with 12 bases identical to TRBD2. The germline CDR1 and CDR2 sequences are MDHEN and SYDVKM. The CDR3 totals 15 residues. After removal of 7 bases from V and 5 bases from J, the junction contained 8 bases not matched to a gene. CDR3 protein: CASNQPSGGAETQYF. The CDR3 nucleotides are TGTGCCAGCAACCAACCTAGCGGGGGGGCTGAGACCCAGTACTTC.

V usage is TRBV5-1 and J usage is TRBJ2-7, with unresolved D. V lost 4 bases and J lost 3, with 8 bases in between. CDR1 SGHRS and CDR2 YFSETQ come from the germline V gene. This CDR3 spans 12 amino acids. CDR3 coding DNA: TGCGCCAGCAGCAAGCCTAGCTACGAGCAGTACTTC. This translates into CASSKPSYEQYF.

This clone was seen a single time. The same CDR3 is also encoded by other DNA sequences in this sample. The rearrangement uses TRBV5-1 and TRBJ1-5; D remains unclear. V was clipped by 0 bases and J by 5 bases, with 6 bases between them. CDR3 length equals 13 residues. Looked up from germline, CDR1 is SGHRS and CDR2 is YFSETQ. The CDR3 DNA follows: TGCGCCAGCAGCTTGGTCGGGGATCAGCCCCAGCATTTT. Its translation: CASSLVGDQPQHF. The whole variable domain, remainder taken from reference TRBV5-1 and TRBJ1-5, is KAGVTQTPRYLIKTRGQQVTLSCSPISGHRSVSWYQQTPGQGLQFLFEYFSETQRNKGNFPGRFSGRQFSNSRSEMNVSTLELGDSALYLCASSLVGDQPQHFGDGTRLSIL.

This CDR3 is CASSPPWDRNDYNEQFF. The CDR3 DNA is TGCGCCAGCAGCCCTCCTTGGGACAGGAATGATTACAATGAGCAGTTCTTC. The V call is TRBV4-1, the J call TRBJ2-1; TRBD1 matches 8 bases. V lost 4 bases to trimming and J lost 4 bases; unmatched junction nucleotides: 12. This CDR3 is built from 17 residues. The germline gives CDR1 MGHRA, CDR2 YSYEKL.

The rearrangement links TRBV5-1 to TRBJ2-3; D is uncertain. This CDR3 comprises 13 residues. The V gene lost 0 bases and the J gene lost 2 bases, with 4 bases spanning the gap. Per the germline V gene, CDR1 is SGHRS and CDR2 is YFSETQ. CDR3 residues: CASSLGTTDTQYF. The CDR3 nucleotides read TGCGCCAGCAGCTTGGGGACCACAGATACGCAGTATTTT.

The V gene is TRBV7-2, the J gene TRBJ1-2, with TRBD1 identical over 7 bases. V trimming: 5 bases; J trimming: 2 bases; junction bases outside the gene matches: 5. CDR3 length: 14 residues. Germline CDR1 SGHTA, CDR2 FQGNSA. CDR3 loop: CASSAGGWNYGYTF. The CDR3 DNA follows: TGTGCCAGCAGCGCAGGGGGTTGGAACTATGGCTACACCTTC.

The chain is built from TRBV28 and TRBJ2-5, with 8 bases fitting TRBD1. The J call may be faulty, since TRBJ2-7 better matches the DNA end. The germline V gene encodes CDR1 MDHEN and CDR2 SYDVKM. The CDR3 runs to 14 residues. The CDR3 reads CASSFEDRAYEQYF. The DNA for the CDR3 is TGTGCCAGCAGTTTTGAGGACAGGGCCTACGAGCAGTACTTC.

This clone appeared once. This chain links TRBV5-5 with TRBJ1-2; D unclear. This CDR3 has 13 amino acids. Looked up from germline, CDR1 is SGHKS and CDR2 is YYEKEE (reference sequence). Trimming removed 0 bases at V and 0 bases at J, with 3 bases between. This CDR3 is CASSLDTNYGYTF. Written as DNA, the CDR3 is TGTGCCAGCAGCTTGGACACTAACTATGGCTACACCTTC. The variable domain in full, with the rest retrieved from reference TRBV5-5 and TRBJ1-2, is DAGVTQSPTHLIKTRGQQVTLRCSPISGHKSVSWYQQVLGQGPQFIFQYYEKEERGRGNFPDRFSARQFPNYSSELNVNALLLGDSALYLCASSLDTNYGYTFGSGTRLTVV.

The chain is built from TRBV5-1 and TRBJ2-6, with a tentative D call TRBD2 (5 bases). Trimming pared 4 bases from V and 1 base from J, leaving 12 bases between. This CDR3 is built from 16 residues. Germline V CDR1 and CDR2: SGHRS, YFSETQ. The CDR3: CASSTSDFSGANVLTF. The CDR3 coding sequence is TGCGCCAGCAGCACCTCGGACTTTTCTGGGGCCAACGTCCTGACTTTC.

V is TRBV29-1 and J is TRBJ2-3; 9 bases are a match to TRBD2. The CDR3 has 16 amino acids. Looked up from germline, CDR1 is SQVTM and CDR2 is ANQGSEA. The ends lost 6 bases at V and 3 bases at J; junction bases unmatched: 13. CDR3 amino acids: CSVPAGTSFPTDTQYF. The CDR3 region has the DNA TGCAGCGTGCCCGCCGGGACTAGCTTCCCGACAGATACGCAGTATTTT.

This chain connects TRBV11-2 to TRBJ1-1; tentative D call: TRBD1 (5 bases). Germline CDR1 SGHAT, CDR2 FQNNGV. Trimming left V 3 bases short and J 0 bases short, with 11 bases between. This CDR3 is built from 15 residues. This CDR3 is CASSFSGTVNTEAFF. CDR3 DNA sequence: TGTGCCAGCAGCTTTTCCGGGACGGTGAACACTGAAGCTTTCTTT.

V gene TRBV5-4 combines with J gene TRBJ2-6; TRBD1 aligns across 8 bases. V shed 2 bases and J 2 bases; nucleotides not matched to a gene: 0. Germline values: CDR1 SGHNT, CDR2 YYREEE (reference sequence). CDR3 size: 15 residues. The CDR3 sequence is CASSLQGAGANVLTF. CDR3 nucleotide sequence: TGTGCCAGCAGCTTACAGGGGGCTGGGGCCAACGTCCTGACTTTC.

The rearrangement links TRBV5-1 to TRBJ1-5, with D possibly matching TRBD1 (5 bases). The CDR3 spans 16 residues. Per germline, CDR1 SGHRS and CDR2 YFSETQ. The V gene lost 5 bases and the J gene lost 0 bases, with 15 bases spanning the gap. CDR3 in DNA: TGCGCCAGCAGTTCCCGAGGGGCCCTTAGCAATCAGCCCCAGCATTTT. This translates into CASSSRGALSNQPQHF.

The V and J genes are TRBV27 and TRBJ1-2; 7 positions agree with TRBD1. V lost 4 bases, J lost 2 bases, and 13 bases stayed unmatched. The CDR3 spans 17 residues. Germline lookup yields CDR1 MNHEY and CDR2 SMNVEV (reference sequence). The CDR3 DNA sequence: TGTGCCAGCAGTTACCGACAGGGAGGTTTTCTAAACTATGGCTACACCTTC. This codes for CASSYRQGGFLNYGYTF.

The CDR3 sequence: CSASGGAETQYF. In nucleotides, the CDR3 is TGCAGCGCCTCTGGAGGGGCCGAGACCCAGTACTTC. This chain links TRBV29-1 with TRBJ2-5; a weak D match, TRBD2 (6 bases). The CDR3 runs to 12 residues. CDR1 and CDR2 from the germline V gene are SQVTM and ANQGSEA. Trimming stripped 7 bases from V and 5 bases from J, with 14 bases between.

V and J are TRBV2 and TRBJ1-2, with TRBD1 matching over 7 bases. The CDR3 totals 14 residues. CDR1 and CDR2 from the germline V gene are SNHLY and FYNNEI. Trimming at V came to 6 bases and at J to 5 bases, leaving 9 bases not matched to a gene. The CDR3 sequence: CASRRDSSLYGYTF. CDR3 DNA: TGTGCCAGCAGAAGGGACAGCTCCTTATATGGCTACACCTTC.

This chain joins TRBV6-1 and TRBJ1-5; the D is unclear. Germline lookup yields CDR1 MNHNS and CDR2 SASEGT. CDR3 length: 13 amino acids. The ends were cut back, 4 bases at V and 3 bases at J, with 7 bases in the middle. In DNA, the CDR3 is TGTGCCAGCAGTGCTGGTAACAATCAGCCCCAGCATTTT. Amino acid sequence: CASSAGNNQPQHF.

CDR3 in amino acids: CASSYLGQGYEQYF. In nucleotides, the CDR3 is TGTGCCAGCAGTTACCTAGGACAGGGTTACGAGCAGTACTTC. V gene TRBV6-5 combines with J gene TRBJ2-7; 8 bases align to TRBD1. The CDR3 covers 14 residues. Looked up from germline, CDR1 is MNHEY and CDR2 is SVGAGI. V was pared by 2 bases and J by 4 bases, with 4 bases of the junction left unmatched.

The count of this clone is one. The CDR3 here is CASSFRTGNSPLHF. In DNA form, the CDR3 reads TGTGCCAGCAGTTTTAGGACGGGGAATTCACCCCTCCACTTT. V gene TRBV27 combines with J gene TRBJ1-6; D gene uncertain. Germline V gene data show CDR1 as MNHEY and CDR2 as SMNVEV (reference sequence). V shed 3 bases and J shed 7 bases, with 10 bases lying between them. The CDR3 runs 14 residues.

This clone was recorded once. The CDR3, as DNA: TGTGCCAGCAGTTACCCAGAGAACACTGAAGCTTTCTTT. The encoded protein is CASSYPENTEAFF. V gene TRBV6-6 combines with J gene TRBJ1-1; D unresolved. There are 13 residues in the CDR3. The germline CDR1 and CDR2 sequences are MNHNY and SVGAGI (reference sequence). Deletions cut 2 bases from V and 1 base from J, with 5 bases between.

The chain combines TRBV25-1 with TRBJ2-1; no definite D call. The CDR3 consists of 13 residues. Germline CDR1 MGHDK, CDR2 SYGVNS. Deletions cut 4 bases from V and 6 bases from J, with 10 bases between. This CDR3 is CASSGHTANEQFF. The CDR3, as DNA: TGTGCCAGCAGTGGACACACCGCCAATGAGCAGTTCTTC.

The gene calls are TRBV30 and TRBJ2-6, with D possibly being TRBD1 or TRBD2 (5 bases each). The CDR3 runs 14 residues. Germline CDR1 GTSNPN, CDR2 SVGIG (reference sequence). Trimming took 6 bases from V and 2 from J, leaving 11 bases between them. This CDR3 reads CACRWGTGANVLTF. DNA for the CDR3: TGTGCCTGCCGCTGGGGGACTGGGGCCAACGTCCTGACTTTC.

V gene TRBV7-9 combines with J gene TRBJ1-2, with D unresolved. V lost 1 base and J 5 bases, leaving 5 bases between the germline ends. Germline V gene data show CDR1 as SEHNR and CDR2 as FQNEAQ (reference sequence). This CDR3 has 12 residues. CDR3 DNA: TGTGCCAGCAGCTTAGGAGATTATGGCTACACCTTC. It encodes CASSLGDYGYTF.